This paragraph covers one T cell receptor beta chain sequence. The data belong to a study of blood T cell repertoires in COVID-19. Across the whole study: Samples taken during acute and convalescent COVID-19 were collected in the United States, Italy and Spain. In each case, the material was cDNA or gDNA derived from T cells, B-cell-depleted T cells, or PBMCs.

Original processing methods: Nucleated cell counts were estimated from reference gene primer amplification. Sequencing was performed with immunoSEQ multiplex PCR; in TCRdb, only in-frame clones are kept and a portion is missing. V and J calls and clone size come straight from that table; D and trimming were deduced from the DNA. Altogether approximately 240,000 clones are present, approximately 79% being singletons, with the ten largest covering 4.5% to 6%. V was clipped by 2 bases and J by 7 bases, with 11 bases between them. The CDR3 is 13 amino acids. Germline values: CDR1 MNHEY, CDR2 SVGAGI. The sequence came from a woman of 80 years or more with active or convalescent COVID-19. Sequenced sample: peripheral blood. This rearrangement joins TRBV6-5 to TRBJ1-1, with TRBD1 as a possible D gene (6 bases). Here the CDR3 DNA reads TGTGCCAGCAGTTACGAGACAGGAGGTGAAGCTTTCTTT. Translation: CASSYETGGEAFF.